The source of this TCR beta chain is a study of regulatory T cells in long-lasting Graves disease. This clonotype was seen many times. Specified time point: newly diagnosed GD, antithyroid drugs for less than 3 months. The TCR library used RNA extracted from PBMCs. Arm-PCR of CDR3 regions and iRepertoire HTBI primers were the basis on which TCR beta libraries were built. TCRdb called the multiplex PCR reads again in MiXCR, with one record for every CDR3 protein. Of about 350,000 distinct CDR3 sequences in the sample, 16% were seen once. The CDR3 has 16 residues. V shed 4 bases, J shed 6 bases, and the junction held 5 bases outside the gene matches. CDR1 is SGHRS, CDR2 YFSETQ, per germline. These data were likewise used in another study, on T cells in Graves' hyperthyroidism and ophthalmopathy.

This material consisted of peripheral blood mononuclear cells (PBMCs), taken at new diagnosis, from a patient treated with antithyroid drugs. The sequence came from a woman aged 18-29 years with Graves disease. The chain has TRBV5-1 and TRBJ2-1, with 15 bases fitting TRBD2. The CDR3 DNA is TGCGCCAGCAGCCCTAGGACTAGCGGGAGGGGCAATGAGCAGTTCTTC. Its protein is CASSPRTSGRGNEQFF. Supplemented by reference TRBV5-1 and TRBJ2-1, the full variable domain reads KAGVTQTPRYLIKTRGQQVTLSCSPISGHRSVSWYQQTPGQGLQFLFEYFSETQRNKGNFPGRFSGRQFSNSRSEMNVSTLELGDSALYLCASSPRTSGRGNEQFFGPGTRLTVL.